These T cell receptor beta chains were read from a single sample in a study of shared clonotypes between healthy human individuals. Repertoires were generated with immunoSEQ multiplex PCR, while TCRdb's copy carries only in-frame clones and drops some. The sample consists of more than 2 million clones, 95% of them appearing once. What was sequenced was naive CD4+ T cells sorted from blood. The source of these receptors is a young man in good health. Both conserved end residues are part of each CDR3. D genes are given only for firm matches. Some rows mark clone size as missing; the rest say once, few, many or name a class of expanded clone.

-,TRBV11-2,-,TRBJ1-1,TGTGCCAGCAGCTCAGAGGCAAGGTCGAACACTGAAGCTTTCTTT,CASSSEARSNTEAFF
-,TRBV7-2,-,TRBJ1-1,TGTGCCAGCAGCCGATGGACGGTGGAAGCTTTCTTT,CASSRWTVEAFF
-,TRBV7-3,-,TRBJ1-1,TGTGCCAGCAGCCCCGGTTTAGTGAACACTGAAGCTTTCTTT,CASSPGLVNTEAFF
-,TRBV13,-,TRBJ2-3,TGTGCCAGCAGCCCACCCCACGGGGGAATTAGCACAGATACGCAGTATTTT,CASSPPHGGISTDTQYF
TRBD2,TRBV18,-,TRBJ2-3,TGTGCCAGCGGAGGGGTAGCGGGAGGATTCACAGATACGCAGTATTTT,CASGGVAGGFTDTQYF
-,TRBV19,-,TRBJ1-5,TGTGCCAGTAGTATAGTATCGGGCTTCCTCAATCAGCCCCAGCATTTT,CASSIVSGFLNQPQHF
-,TRBV5-6,-,TRBJ1-6,TGTGCCAGCAGCTTGGGGCCGGCGGTGATTTCACCCCTCCACTTT,CASSLGPAVISPLHF
-,TRBV7-2,-,TRBJ2-5,TGTGCCAGCAGCTCATCTCAGGTTACCCAAGAGACCCAGTACTTC,CASSSSQVTQETQYF
-,TRBV5-1,-,TRBJ2-7,TGCGCCAGCAGCATGGGAGACCTACCCTACGAGCAGTACTTC,CASSMGDLPYEQYF
TRBD2,TRBV7-2,once,TRBJ2-1,TGTGCCAGCAGCCCCGGTGGGCTAGCGGGGGGGCTTAATGAGCAGTTCTTC,CASSPGGLAGGLNEQFF
TRBD1,TRBV10-3,-,TRBJ2-2,TGTGCCATCAGTGTATACGCCCGGGACAGTCTCACCGGGGAGCTGTTTTTT,CAISVYARDSLTGELFF
TRBD1,TRBV5-1,-,TRBJ2-7,TGCGCCAGCAGCTTGCTCGGGACAGGGGTCCACGAGCAGTACTTC,CASSLLGTGVHEQYF
-,TRBV6-5,-,TRBJ1-1,TGTGCCAGCAGTCGGGAAAACACTGAAGCTTTCTTT,CASSRENTEAFF
-,TRBV7-6,-,TRBJ2-7,TGTGCCAGCAGCTTAGGGGAAATCTACGAGCAGTACTTC,CASSLGEIYEQYF
-,TRBV2,-,TRBJ1-6,TGTGCCAGCAGGCCCGACAATTCACCCCTCCACTTT,CASRPDNSPLHF
-,TRBV4-1,-,TRBJ2-1,TGCGCCAGCAGCCAAGTAATAGGGGAATCCTACAATGAGCAGTTCTTC,CASSQVIGESYNEQFF
-,TRBV10-1,-,TRBJ2-4,TGCGCCAGCACCTTCCTGATTGGGGTGGAAAACATTCAGTACTTC,CASTFLIGVENIQYF
-,TRBV30,-,TRBJ1-6,TGTGCCTGGAGGGACGGGTTAAATTCACCCCTCCACTTT,CAWRDGLNSPLHF
-,TRBV9,-,TRBJ2-1,TGTGCCAGCAGCGCGACCGTCAAGGCCACTAATGAGCAGTTCTTC,CASSATVKATNEQFF
TRBD2,TRBV11-3,-,TRBJ2-7,TGTGCCAGCAGCCCTGGACTAGCGGAGACCTACGAGCAGTACTTC,CASSPGLAETYEQYF
TRBD2,TRBV4-1,-,TRBJ2-1,TGCGCCAGCAGCCAAGTCCCCAAGCGGGGGGGCCTAGTCAATGAGCAGTTCTTC,CASSQVPKRGGLVNEQFF
-,TRBV10-3,-,TRBJ1-1,TGTGCCATCAGTGAGTCGGGGTTACTGGGCACTGAAGCTTTCTTT,CAISESGLLGTEAFF